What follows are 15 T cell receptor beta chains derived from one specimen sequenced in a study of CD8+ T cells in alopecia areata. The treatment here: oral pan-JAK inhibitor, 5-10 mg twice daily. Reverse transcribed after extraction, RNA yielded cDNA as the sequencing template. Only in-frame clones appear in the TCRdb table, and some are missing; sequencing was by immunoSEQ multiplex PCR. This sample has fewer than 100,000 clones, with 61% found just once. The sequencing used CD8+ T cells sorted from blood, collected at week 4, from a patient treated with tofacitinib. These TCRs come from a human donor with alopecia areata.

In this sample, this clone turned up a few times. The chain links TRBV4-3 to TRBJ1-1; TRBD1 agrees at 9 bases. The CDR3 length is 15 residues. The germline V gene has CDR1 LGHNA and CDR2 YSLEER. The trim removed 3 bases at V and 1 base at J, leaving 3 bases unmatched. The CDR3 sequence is CASSHLDRGNTEAFF. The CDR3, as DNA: TGCGCCAGCAGCCACTTGGACAGGGGGAACACTGAAGCTTTCTTT.

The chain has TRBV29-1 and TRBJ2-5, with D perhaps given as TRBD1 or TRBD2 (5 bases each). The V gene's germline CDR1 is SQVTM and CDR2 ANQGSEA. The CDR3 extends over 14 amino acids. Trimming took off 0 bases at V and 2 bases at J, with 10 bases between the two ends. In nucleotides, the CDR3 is TGCAGCGTTGAAGACCCGGGACCACAAGAGACCCAGTACTTC. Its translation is CSVEDPGPQETQYF.

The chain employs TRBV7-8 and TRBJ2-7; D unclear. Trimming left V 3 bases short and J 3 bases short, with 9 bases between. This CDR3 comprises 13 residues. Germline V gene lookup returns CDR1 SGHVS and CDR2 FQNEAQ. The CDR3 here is CASSFFAGYEQYF. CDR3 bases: TGTGCCAGCAGCTTTTTTGCCGGCTACGAGCAGTACTTC.

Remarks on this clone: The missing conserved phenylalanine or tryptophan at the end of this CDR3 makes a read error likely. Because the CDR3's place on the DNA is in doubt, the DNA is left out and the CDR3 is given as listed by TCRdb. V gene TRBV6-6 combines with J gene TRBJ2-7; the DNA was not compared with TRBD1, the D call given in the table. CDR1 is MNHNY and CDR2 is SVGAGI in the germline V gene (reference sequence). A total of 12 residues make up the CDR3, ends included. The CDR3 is CASNTPGTVPVL.

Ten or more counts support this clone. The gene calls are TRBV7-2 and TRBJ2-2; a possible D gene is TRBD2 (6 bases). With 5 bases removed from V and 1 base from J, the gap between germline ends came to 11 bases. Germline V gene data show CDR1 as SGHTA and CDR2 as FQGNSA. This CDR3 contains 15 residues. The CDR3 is CASSPHSGNTGELFF. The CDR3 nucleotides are TGTGCCAGCAGCCCTCATAGCGGGAACACCGGGGAGCTGTTTTTT.

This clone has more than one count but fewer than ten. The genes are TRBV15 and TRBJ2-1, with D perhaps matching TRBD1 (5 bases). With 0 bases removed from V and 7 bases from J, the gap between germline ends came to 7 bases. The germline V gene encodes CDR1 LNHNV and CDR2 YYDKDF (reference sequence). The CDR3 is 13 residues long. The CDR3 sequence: CATSREGRNEQFF. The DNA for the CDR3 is TGTGCCACCAGCAGAGAGGGGCGGAATGAGCAGTTCTTC.

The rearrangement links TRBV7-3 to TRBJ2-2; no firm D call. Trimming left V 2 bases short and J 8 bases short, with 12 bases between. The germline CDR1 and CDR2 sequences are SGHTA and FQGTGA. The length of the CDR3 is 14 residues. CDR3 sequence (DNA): TGTGCCAGCAGCTTATTCGGAGTCGGTGGGGAGCTGTTTTTT. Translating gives CASSLFGVGGELFF. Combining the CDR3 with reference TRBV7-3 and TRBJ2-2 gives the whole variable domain GAGVSQTPSNKVTEKGKYVELRCDPISGHTALYWYRQSLGQGPEFLIYFQGTGAADDSGLPNDRFFAVRPEGSVSTLKIQRTERGDSAVYLCASSLFGVGGELFFGEGSRLTVL.

In nucleotides, the CDR3 is TGTGCCAGCGGCAGAATGAACACTGAAGCTTTCTTT. Its translation: CASGRMNTEAFF. This chain links TRBV6-1 with TRBJ1-1; no clear D. The CDR3 has 12 residues. V gave up 8 bases and J gave up 0 bases, with 7 bases separating them. Germline CDR1 is MNHNS and CDR2 is SASEGT.

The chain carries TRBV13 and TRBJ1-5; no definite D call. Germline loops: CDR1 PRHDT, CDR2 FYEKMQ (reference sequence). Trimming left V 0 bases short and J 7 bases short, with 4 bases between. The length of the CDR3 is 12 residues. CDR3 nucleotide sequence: TGTGCCAGCAGCTTAGGGCAACAGCCCCAGCATTTT. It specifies CASSLGQQPQHF.

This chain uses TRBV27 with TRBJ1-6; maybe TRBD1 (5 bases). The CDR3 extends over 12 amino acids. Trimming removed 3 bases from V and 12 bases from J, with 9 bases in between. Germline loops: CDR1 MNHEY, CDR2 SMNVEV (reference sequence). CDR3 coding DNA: TGTGCCAGCAGTTTTGGAGGGGAACCCCTCCACTTT. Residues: CASSFGGEPLHF.

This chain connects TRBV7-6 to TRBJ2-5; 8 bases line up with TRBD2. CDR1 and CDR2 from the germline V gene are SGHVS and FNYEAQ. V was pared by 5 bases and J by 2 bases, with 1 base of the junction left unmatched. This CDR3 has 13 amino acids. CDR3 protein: CASSSGGQETQYF. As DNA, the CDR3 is TGTGCCAGCAGCAGCGGGGGTCAAGAGACCCAGTACTTC.

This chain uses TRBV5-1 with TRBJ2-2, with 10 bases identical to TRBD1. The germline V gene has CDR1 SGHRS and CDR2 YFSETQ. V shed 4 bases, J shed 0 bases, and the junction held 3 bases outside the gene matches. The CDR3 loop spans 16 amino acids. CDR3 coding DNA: TGCGCCAGCAGCCCCGGGACAGGGGCGAACACCGGGGAGCTGTTTTTT. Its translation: CASSPGTGANTGELFF.

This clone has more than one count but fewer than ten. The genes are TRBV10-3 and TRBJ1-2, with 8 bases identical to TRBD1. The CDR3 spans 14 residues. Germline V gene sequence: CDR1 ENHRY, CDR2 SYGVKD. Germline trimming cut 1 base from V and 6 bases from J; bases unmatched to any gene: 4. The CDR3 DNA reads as TGTGCCATCAGTGAGTACGGGACAGGAGATGGCTACACCTTC. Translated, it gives CAISEYGTGDGYTF.

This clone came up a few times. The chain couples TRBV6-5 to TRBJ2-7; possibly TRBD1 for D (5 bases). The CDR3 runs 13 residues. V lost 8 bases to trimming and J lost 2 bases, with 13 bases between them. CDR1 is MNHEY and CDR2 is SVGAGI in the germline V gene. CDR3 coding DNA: TGTGCCAGCCGAATTGACAGTACCTACGAGCAGTACTTC. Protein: CASRIDSTYEQYF.

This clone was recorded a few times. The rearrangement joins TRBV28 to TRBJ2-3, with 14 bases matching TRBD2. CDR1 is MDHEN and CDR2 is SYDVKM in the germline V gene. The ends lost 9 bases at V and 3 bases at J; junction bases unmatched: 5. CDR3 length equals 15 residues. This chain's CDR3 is CASGLAGGDTDTQYF. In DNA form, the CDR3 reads TGTGCCAGTGGACTAGCGGGAGGAGATACAGATACGCAGTATTTT.